The sample holds many counts of the clone carrying this TCR beta chain. Antigen: not known. The CDR3 extends 3 residues past the end of the read, so its final part is completed from the germline J gene. There are 13 residues in the CDR3. Deletions cut 1 base from V and 8 bases from J, with 10 bases between. From germline, CDR1 is SGHRS and CDR2 YFSETQ. This entry comes from a study of T cell clonality in common variable immunodeficiency. Findings and caveats of the study: CVID subjects shared fewer TCRbeta clones than healthy controls did. CVID subjects showed higher TCRbeta clonality than healthy controls. Reportedly, TCR beta sequences from common variable immunodeficiency showed fewer deletions and N-nucleotide insertions.

Generated by immunoSEQ multiplex PCR, the TCRdb table keeps only in-frame clones and is missing some. This sample has more than 55,000 clones, each found more than once. Input material: peripheral blood mononuclear cells. V usage is TRBV5-1 and J usage is TRBJ2-1; no definite D call. This receptor was identified in a person aged 18 to 70 in good health. The sequenced CDR3 bases are TGCGCCAGCAGCTTGTTGAGAAGGGATGAG. Protein: CASSLLRRDE. The full CDR3 protein is CASSLLRRDEQFF.